The present TCR beta chain was sequenced within a study of T cells in Graves' hyperthyroidism and ophthalmopathy. For Graves' hyperthyroidism to be stable, ophthalmopathy could not progress within 18 months. Patients were aged 18 to 65, had disease duration under 2 months, and had newly diagnosed hyperthyroidism. Together with thyroid ultrasound, orbital computed tomography, serum thyroxine and TRAb, clinical symptoms were used for diagnoses. Approximately 9.3 ml of fresh peripheral blood supplied the PBMCs. The junction had 4 bases not matched to a gene; V was cut back by 3 bases and J by 6 bases. The CDR3 runs 13 residues. CDR1 and CDR2 (germline): DFQATT, SNEGSKA (reference sequence). Researchers amplified the TCR beta CDR3 regions from RNA transcripts. HTBI primers were used for first-round RT-PCR of the TCR CDR3. MiXCR was run by TCRdb on the multiplex PCR reads, yielding one entry per CDR3 protein. The sample records 250,000 to 350,000 distinct CDR3 sequences, roughly 15% being singletons.

This clonotype was found many times. Sequencing used blood. This chain links TRBV20-1 with TRBJ1-5, with 8 bases identical to TRBD1. The source is a man aged 30 to 39 with Graves' hyperthyroidism. This chain's CDR3 is CSARTGEVQPQHF. The CDR3 DNA reads TGCAGTGCTAGGACAGGGGAAGTTCAGCCCCAGCATTTT.